A selection of T cell receptor beta chains follows, all from one sample in a study of monozygotic twins with inflammatory bowel disease. TCRdb re-called the 5' RACE reads, yielding one record per CDR3 amino acid sequence without DNA. This listing includes tens of thousands of distinct CDR3 sequences. The material sequenced was blood. These receptors were collected from a human donor with ulcerative colitis or Crohn's disease, or a healthy co-twin of an affected twin (not recorded which). The CDR3 runs from the conserved cysteine through the conserved F or W.

V	J	length	CDR3
TRBV6-6	TRBJ1-1	13	CASSYSGATEAFF
TRBV20-1	TRBJ1-1	12	CSAALRGTAGFF
TRBV10-2	TRBJ1-5	12	CANWEGGQPQHF
TRBV10-3	TRBJ2-1	11	CAISNGPRQFF
TRBV27	TRBJ1-1	15	CASSPQTGKGTEAFF
TRBV20-1	TRBJ1-3	17	CSAGRPSGGVSGNTIYF
TRBV5-1	TRBJ1-1	14	CASSTQGGNTEAFF
TRBV20-1	TRBJ2-7	12	CSAPPVGHEQYF
TRBV7-2	TRBJ2-7	15	CASSFLAGAFYEQYF
TRBV5-1	TRBJ1-4	14	CASSLGTGGEKLFF
TRBV29-1	TRBJ2-3	20	CSVEGGTSGGQRRSADTQYF
TRBV20-1	TRBJ2-1	15	CSANSGGVSYNEQFF
TRBV7-2	TRBJ2-5	16	CASSKASSGGWETQYF
TRBV18	TRBJ2-2	17	CASSPRGPGGDTGELFF
TRBV25-1	TRBJ1-6	12	CASGEGSSPLHF
TRBV20-1	TRBJ1-6	15	CSARFGTGFNSPLHF
TRBV5-1	TRBJ2-2	17	CASSLDLRWRNTGELFF
TRBV20-1	TRBJ2-5	17	CSARPLLAGGYGETQYF
TRBV6-2/TRBV6-3	TRBJ2-3	12	CASSYQGGTQYF